This entry features one T cell receptor (beta chain) sequence. What it binds is not known. The entry originates in a study of cytomegalovirus exposure and HLA in healthy donors. The wider study: The 120 validation repertoires matched the 500 to 750 first-cohort repertoires in platform, a later analysis reported.

The donors were members of the validation cohort, which comprised about 120 subjects and was separate from the first cohort of 666 subjects. Sequenced by immunoSEQ multiplex PCR; TCRdb stores in-frame clones only, minus some. The table records approximately 130,000 clones, approximately 87% of them present only once. Study-level findings and limits: Both high specificity and high sensitivity reportedly marked the classifier's diagnosis of cytomegalovirus status. Cytomegalovirus association was listed for around 170 TCR beta chains.

The receptor's source is a woman between 25 and 40 years old in good health and CMV-seronegative. Sequencing was performed on PBMCs.

The CDR3 loop reads CASSPSGRSLMNTEAFF. The CDR3 DNA is TGTGCCAGCTCACCATCTGGGAGGTCCCTCATGAACACTGAAGCTTTCTTT. V is TRBV18 and J is TRBJ1-1; D unclear. The CDR3 loop spans 17 amino acids. Deletions cut 2 bases from V and 0 bases from J, with 16 bases between. Per germline, CDR1 KGHSH and CDR2 LQKENI.